This T cell receptor (beta chain) was documented in a study of cytomegalovirus exposure and HLA in healthy donors. Notes on the study in general: TRBV6-2, TRBV6-3 and some other V segments were unresolvable in 87-base-pair reads. Researchers reported in a later analysis that a missense DCLRE1C variant was tied to TCR beta V- and J-gene trimming. Most TCR sequences were rare, but some public TCRs occurred in many donors. The study recorded about 160 TCR beta chains that were cytomegalovirus-associated.

There are 12 residues in the CDR3. Trimming pared 5 bases from V and 4 bases from J, leaving 7 bases between. The V gene's germline CDR1 is KGHSH and CDR2 LQKENI. This clone was seen only a few times. What it binds is not known. The PCR had 60 Vbeta and 13 Jbeta primers. Only in-frame clones appear in the TCRdb table, and some are missing; sequencing was by immunoSEQ multiplex PCR. The sample yields about 120,000 clones, more than 15% seen once. The rearrangement joins TRBV18 to TRBJ2-3; D perhaps matches TRBD1 (6 bases). Sequenced sample: PBMCs. The origin of this receptor is a female donor in good health and CMV-seropositive. CDR3 protein: CASSNRADTQYF. In nucleotides, the CDR3 is TGTGCCAGCTCAAACAGGGCAGATACGCAGTATTTT.